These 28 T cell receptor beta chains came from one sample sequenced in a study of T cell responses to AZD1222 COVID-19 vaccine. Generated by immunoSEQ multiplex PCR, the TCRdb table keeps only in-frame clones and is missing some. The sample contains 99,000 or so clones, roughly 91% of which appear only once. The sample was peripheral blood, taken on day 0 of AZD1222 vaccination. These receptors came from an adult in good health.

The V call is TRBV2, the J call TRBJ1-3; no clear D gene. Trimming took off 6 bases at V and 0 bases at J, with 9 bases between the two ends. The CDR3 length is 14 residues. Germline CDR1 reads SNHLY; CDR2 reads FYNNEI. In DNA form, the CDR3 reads TGTGCCAGCAGCAGAGAACGCTCTGGAAACACCATATATTTT. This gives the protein CASSRERSGNTIYF.

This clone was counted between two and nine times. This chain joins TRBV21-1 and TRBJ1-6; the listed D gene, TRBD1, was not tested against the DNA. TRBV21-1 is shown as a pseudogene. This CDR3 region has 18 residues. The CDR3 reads CASSTRTGLLGYNSPLHF. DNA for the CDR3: TGTGCCAGCAGCACTAGGACAGGCCTCTTGGGCTATAATTCACCCCTCCACTTT.

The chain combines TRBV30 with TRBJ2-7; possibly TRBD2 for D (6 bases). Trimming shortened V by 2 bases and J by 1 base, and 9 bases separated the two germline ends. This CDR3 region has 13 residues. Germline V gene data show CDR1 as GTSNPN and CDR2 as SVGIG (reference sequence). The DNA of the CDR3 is TGTGCCTGGAGTCGGGGGTATTCCTACGAGCAGTACTTC. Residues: CAWSRGYSYEQYF.

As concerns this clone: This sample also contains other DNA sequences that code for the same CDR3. As DNA, the CDR3 is TGCGCCAGCAGCCTCGGACTAGCGGGTTCCTACGAGCAGTACTTC. Protein sequence: CASSLGLAGSYEQYF. The genes are TRBV5-1 and TRBJ2-7; 11 bases match TRBD2. V shed 4 bases, J shed 1 base, and the junction held 4 bases outside the gene matches. CDR3 length: 15 amino acids. Germline V gene lookup returns CDR1 SGHRS and CDR2 YFSETQ.

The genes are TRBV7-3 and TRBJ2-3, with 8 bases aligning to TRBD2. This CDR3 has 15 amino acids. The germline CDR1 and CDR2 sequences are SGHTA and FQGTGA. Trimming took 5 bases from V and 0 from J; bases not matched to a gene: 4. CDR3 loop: CASSPRGGSTDTQYF. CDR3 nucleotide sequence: TGTGCCAGCAGCCCCCGCGGGGGGAGCACAGATACGCAGTATTTT.

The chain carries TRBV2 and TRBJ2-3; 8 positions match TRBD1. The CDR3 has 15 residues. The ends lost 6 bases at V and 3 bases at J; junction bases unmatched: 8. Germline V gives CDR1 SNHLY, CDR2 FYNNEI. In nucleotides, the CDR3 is TGTGCCAGCAGCCTCAGGGGGCAGGGTACAGATACGCAGTATTTT. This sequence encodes CASSLRGQGTDTQYF.

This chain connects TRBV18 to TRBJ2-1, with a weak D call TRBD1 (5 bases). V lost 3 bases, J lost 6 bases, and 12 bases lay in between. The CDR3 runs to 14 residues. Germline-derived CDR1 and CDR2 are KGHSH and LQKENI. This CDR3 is CASSPGQEINEQFF. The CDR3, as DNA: TGTGCCAGCTCACCGGGGCAGGAGATCAATGAGCAGTTCTTC. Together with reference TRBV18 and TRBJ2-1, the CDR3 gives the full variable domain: NAGVMQNPRHLVRRRGQEARLRCSPMKGHSHVYWYRQLPEEGLKFMVYLQKENIIDESGMPKERFSAEFPKEGPSILRIQQVVRGDSAAYFCASSPGQEINEQFFGPGTRLTVL.

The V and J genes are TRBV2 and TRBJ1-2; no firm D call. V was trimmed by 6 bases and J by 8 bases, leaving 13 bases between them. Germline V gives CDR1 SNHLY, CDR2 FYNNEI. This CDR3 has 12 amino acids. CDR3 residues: CASRGLAEGYTF. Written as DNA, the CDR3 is TGTGCCAGCAGAGGACTAGCAGAGGGCTACACCTTC.

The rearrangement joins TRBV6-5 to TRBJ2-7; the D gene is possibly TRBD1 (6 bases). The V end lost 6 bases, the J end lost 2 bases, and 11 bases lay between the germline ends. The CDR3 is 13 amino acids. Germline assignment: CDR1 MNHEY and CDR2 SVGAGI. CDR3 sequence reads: CASRTTGTYEQYF. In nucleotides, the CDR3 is TGTGCCAGCAGAACCACAGGGACCTACGAGCAGTACTTC.

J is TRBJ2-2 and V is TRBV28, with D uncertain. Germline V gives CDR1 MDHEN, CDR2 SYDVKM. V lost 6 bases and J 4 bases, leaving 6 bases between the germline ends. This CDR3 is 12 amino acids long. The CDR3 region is CASRSGTGELFF. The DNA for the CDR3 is TGTGCCAGCAGGAGTGGCACCGGGGAGCTGTTTTTT.

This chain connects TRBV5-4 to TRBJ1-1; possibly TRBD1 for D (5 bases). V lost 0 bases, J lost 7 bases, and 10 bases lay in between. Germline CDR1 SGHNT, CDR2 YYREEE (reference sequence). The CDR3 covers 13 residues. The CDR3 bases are TGTGCCAGCAGCTTGGCCGGGGGGATTGAAGCTTTCTTT. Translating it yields CASSLAGGIEAFF.

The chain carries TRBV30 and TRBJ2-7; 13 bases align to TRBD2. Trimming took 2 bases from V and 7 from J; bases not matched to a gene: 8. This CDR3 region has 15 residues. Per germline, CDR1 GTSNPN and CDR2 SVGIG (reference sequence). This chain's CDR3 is CAWSTPGLAGREQYF. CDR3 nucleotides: TGTGCCTGGAGTACACCGGGACTAGCGGGACGGGAGCAGTACTTC.

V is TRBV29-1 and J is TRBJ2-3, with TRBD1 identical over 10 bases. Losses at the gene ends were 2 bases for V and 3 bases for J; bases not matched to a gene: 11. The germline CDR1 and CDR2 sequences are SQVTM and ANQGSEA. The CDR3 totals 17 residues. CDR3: CSVESGQGVSWTDTQYF. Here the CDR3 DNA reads TGCAGCGTTGAATCCGGACAGGGGGTTTCTTGGACAGATACGCAGTATTTT.

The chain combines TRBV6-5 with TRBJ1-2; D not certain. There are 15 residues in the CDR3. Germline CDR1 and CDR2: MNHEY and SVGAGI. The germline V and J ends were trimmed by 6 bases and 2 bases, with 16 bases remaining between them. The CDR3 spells CASSIGRVRNYGYTF. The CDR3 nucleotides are TGTGCCAGCAGCATAGGTCGGGTGAGGAACTATGGCTACACCTTC.

The CDR3 DNA reads as TGCGCCAGCAGTTCCGGGACGGTAAACTACGAGCAGTACTTC. This gives the protein CASSSGTVNYEQYF. This rearrangement joins TRBV23-1 to TRBJ2-7, with D possibly being TRBD1 or TRBD2 (5 bases each). TRBV23-1 is an ORF; its function is uncertain. V lost 5 bases to trimming and J lost 3 bases, with 14 bases between them. This CDR3 is 14 amino acids long.

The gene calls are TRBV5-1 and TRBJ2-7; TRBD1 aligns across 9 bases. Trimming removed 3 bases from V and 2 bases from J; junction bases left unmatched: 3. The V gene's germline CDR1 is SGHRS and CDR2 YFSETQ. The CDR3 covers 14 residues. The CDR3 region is CASSSGTGPYEQYF. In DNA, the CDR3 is TGCGCCAGCAGCTCCGGGACAGGGCCCTACGAGCAGTACTTC.

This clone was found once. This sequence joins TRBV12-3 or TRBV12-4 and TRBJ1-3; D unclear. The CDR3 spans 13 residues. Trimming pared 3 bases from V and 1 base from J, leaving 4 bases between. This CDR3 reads CASSFTSGNTIYF. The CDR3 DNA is TGTGCCAGCAGTTTCACTTCTGGAAACACCATATATTTT.

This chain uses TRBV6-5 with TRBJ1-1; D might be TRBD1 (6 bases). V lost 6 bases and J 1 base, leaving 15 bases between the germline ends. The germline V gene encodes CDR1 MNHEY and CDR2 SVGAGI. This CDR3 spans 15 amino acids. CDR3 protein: CASRLGGARNTEAFF. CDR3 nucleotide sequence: TGTGCCAGCAGGTTGGGGGGGGCTAGGAACACTGAAGCTTTCTTT.

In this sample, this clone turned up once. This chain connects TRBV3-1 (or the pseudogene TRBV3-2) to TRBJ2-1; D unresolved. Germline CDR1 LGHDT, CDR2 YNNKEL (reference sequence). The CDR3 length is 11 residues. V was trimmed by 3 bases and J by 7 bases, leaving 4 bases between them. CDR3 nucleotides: TGTGCCAGCAGCCAGAGGAATGAGCAGTTCTTC. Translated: CASSQRNEQFF.

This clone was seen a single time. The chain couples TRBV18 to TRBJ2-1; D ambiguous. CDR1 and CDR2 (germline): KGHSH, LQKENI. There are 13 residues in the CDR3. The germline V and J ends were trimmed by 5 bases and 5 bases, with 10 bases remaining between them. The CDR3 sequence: CASSFTVNNEQFF. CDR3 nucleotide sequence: TGTGCCAGCTCATTTACGGTAAACAATGAGCAGTTCTTC. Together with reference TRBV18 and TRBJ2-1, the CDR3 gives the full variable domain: NAGVMQNPRHLVRRRGQEARLRCSPMKGHSHVYWYRQLPEEGLKFMVYLQKENIIDESGMPKERFSAEFPKEGPSILRIQQVVRGDSAAYFCASSFTVNNEQFFGPGTRLTVL.

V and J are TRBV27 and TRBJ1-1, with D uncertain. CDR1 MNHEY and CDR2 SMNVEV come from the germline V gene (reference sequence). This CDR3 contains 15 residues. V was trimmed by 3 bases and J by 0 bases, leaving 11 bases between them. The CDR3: CASSFGEDLNTEAFF. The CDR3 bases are TGTGCCAGCAGTTTTGGGGAGGACTTGAACACTGAAGCTTTCTTT.

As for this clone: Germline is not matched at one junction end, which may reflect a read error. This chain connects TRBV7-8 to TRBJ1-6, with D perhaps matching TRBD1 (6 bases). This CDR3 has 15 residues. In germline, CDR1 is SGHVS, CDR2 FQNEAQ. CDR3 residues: CASSLGQFYNSPLHF. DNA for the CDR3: TGTGCCAGCAGTTTAGGACAGTTCTATAATTCACCCCTCCACTTT. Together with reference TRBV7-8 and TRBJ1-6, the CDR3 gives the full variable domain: GAGVSQSPRYKVAKRGQDVALRCDPISGHVSLFWYQQALGQGPEFLTYFQNEAQLDKSGLPSDRFFAERPEGSVSTLKIQRTQQEDSAVYLCASSLGQFYNSPLHFGNGTRLTVT.

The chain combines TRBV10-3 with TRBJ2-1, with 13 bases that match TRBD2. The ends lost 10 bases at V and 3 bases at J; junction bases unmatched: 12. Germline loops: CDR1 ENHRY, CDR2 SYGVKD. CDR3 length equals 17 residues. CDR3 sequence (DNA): TGTGCCACCCAGGCCGGGACTAGCGGGACCCGCTACAATGAGCAGTTCTTC. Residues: CATQAGTSGTRYNEQFF.

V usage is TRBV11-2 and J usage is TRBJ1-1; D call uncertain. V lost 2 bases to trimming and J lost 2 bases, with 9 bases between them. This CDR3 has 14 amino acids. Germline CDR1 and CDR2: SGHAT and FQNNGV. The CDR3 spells CASSLISGNTEAFF. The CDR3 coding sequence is TGTGCCAGCAGCTTAATCTCCGGAAACACTGAAGCTTTCTTT.

This CDR3 reads CASSESRKTSGLREQYF. CDR3 DNA sequence: TGTGCCAGCAGTGAATCGCGTAAGACTAGCGGACTTCGGGAGCAGTACTTC. This chain joins TRBV25-1 and TRBJ2-7; TRBD2 matches 9 bases. Unmatched junction bases numbered 14, after V lost 1 base and J lost 7 bases. The CDR3 loop spans 17 amino acids. Germline V lookup: CDR1 MGHDK, CDR2 SYGVNS.

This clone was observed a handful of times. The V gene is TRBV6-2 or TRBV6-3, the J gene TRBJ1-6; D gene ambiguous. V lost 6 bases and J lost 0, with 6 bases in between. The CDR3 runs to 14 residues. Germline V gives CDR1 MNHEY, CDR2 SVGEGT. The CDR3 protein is CASSSSSYNSPLHF. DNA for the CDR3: TGTGCCAGCAGCAGTAGCTCCTATAATTCACCCCTCCACTTT.

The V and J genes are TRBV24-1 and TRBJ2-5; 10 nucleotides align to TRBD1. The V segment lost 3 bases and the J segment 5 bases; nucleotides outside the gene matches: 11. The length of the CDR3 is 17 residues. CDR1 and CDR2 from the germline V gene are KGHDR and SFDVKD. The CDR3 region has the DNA TGTGCCACCAGTGATCCCCGGACAGGGGGGGGTCTGGAGACCCAGTACTTC. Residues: CATSDPRTGGGLETQYF.

CDR3 DNA: TGTGCCAGCAGTTACTACAGGGAGGGCTACACCTTC. Its protein product is CASSYYREGYTF. The V gene is TRBV12-3 or TRBV12-4, the J gene TRBJ1-2; the D gene is possibly TRBD1 (6 bases). The CDR3 covers 12 residues. The ends were cut back, 4 bases at V and 8 bases at J, with 11 bases in the middle.